These T cell receptor beta chains were read from a single sample in a study of beta chain features in type 1 diabetes. Only in-frame clones appear in the TCRdb table, and some are missing; sequencing was by immunoSEQ multiplex PCR. The sample has about half a million clones; over 10% are singletons. Sequencing input: naive CD4+ T cells from blood. The receptor source for this set is a woman aged 18 to 35 in good health. CDR3s include the opening cysteine and the closing phenylalanine or tryptophan. D genes are given only for firm matches. Not every row has a clone size; where given, it reads once, few, many or a size class.

CDR3 DNA: TGTGCCAGCAGCTTAACGTTCGGACAGGGCTACACCTTC; CDR3 protein: CASSLTFGQGYTF; clone size: few; J gene: TRBJ1-2; D gene: NA; V gene: TRBV7-3; CDR3 length: 13
CDR3 DNA: TGTGCCAGCAGCTTAGCGACTGGCAGGGGGAATGCTTTCTTT; CDR3 protein: CASSLATGRGNAFF; clone size: NA; J gene: TRBJ1-1; D gene: TRBD1; V gene: TRBV7-9; CDR3 length: 14
CDR3 DNA: TGTGCCAGCAGCGTAGGGGGCCTAGCCAAAAACATTCAGTACTTC; CDR3 protein: CASSVGGLAKNIQYF; clone size: NA; J gene: TRBJ2-4; D gene: NA; V gene: TRBV9; CDR3 length: 15
CDR3 DNA: TGCGCCAGCAGCCCGATAGACAGAAACTATGGCTACACCTTC; CDR3 protein: CASSPIDRNYGYTF; clone size: few; J gene: TRBJ1-2; D gene: NA; V gene: TRBV4-3; CDR3 length: 14
CDR3 DNA: TGCGCCAGTACATCCCGACAGGGGATTTGGGAGACCCAGTACTTC; CDR3 protein: CASTSRQGIWETQYF; clone size: few; J gene: TRBJ2-5; D gene: TRBD1; V gene: TRBV4-3; CDR3 length: 15
CDR3 DNA: TGTGCCAGCAGCTTAGAACAGGGGAAGAATTCACCCCTCCACTTT; CDR3 protein: CASSLEQGKNSPLHF; clone size: NA; J gene: TRBJ1-6; D gene: TRBD1; V gene: TRBV7-2; CDR3 length: 15
CDR3 DNA: TGTGCCTGGAGTGTAACCCGGGGCCCGCAGTTCTTC; CDR3 protein: CAWSVTRGPQFF; clone size: NA; J gene: TRBJ2-1; D gene: NA; V gene: TRBV30; CDR3 length: 12
CDR3 DNA: TGTGCCAGCTCACCACTTGGGGGCACAGATACGCAGTATTTT; CDR3 protein: CASSPLGGTDTQYF; clone size: few; J gene: TRBJ2-3; D gene: NA; V gene: TRBV18; CDR3 length: 14
CDR3 DNA: TGCGCCAGCAGTTGGGGCAATGAGCAGTTCTTC; CDR3 protein: CASSWGNEQFF; clone size: NA; J gene: TRBJ2-1; D gene: NA; V gene: TRBV5-1; CDR3 length: 11
CDR3 DNA: TGTGCCAGCAGCATGGACGGGCTCTACAATGAGCAGTTCTTC; CDR3 protein: CASSMDGLYNEQFF; clone size: NA; J gene: TRBJ2-1; D gene: NA; V gene: TRBV7-3; CDR3 length: 14
CDR3 DNA: TGTGCCAGCAGCCAGACTAGCGGGTCTCTCTACGAGCAGTACTTC; CDR3 protein: CASSQTSGSLYEQYF; clone size: few; J gene: TRBJ2-7; D gene: TRBD2; V gene: TRBV7-9; CDR3 length: 15
CDR3 DNA: TGTGCCAGCAGCTCCAAGGCGGGGCGGGCCGGGGAGCTGTTTTTT; CDR3 protein: CASSSKAGRAGELFF; clone size: few; J gene: TRBJ2-2; D gene: NA; V gene: TRBV7-9; CDR3 length: 15
CDR3 DNA: TGTGCCAGCAGTCCATGGACGCTCGGTGGCTACACCTTC; CDR3 protein: CASSPWTLGGYTF; clone size: NA; J gene: TRBJ1-2; D gene: NA; V gene: TRBV28; CDR3 length: 13
CDR3 DNA: TGCGCCAGCAGCTTGAGGGTCGGGACAGGGAGGTCCAATGAGCAGTTCTTC; CDR3 protein: CASSLRVGTGRSNEQFF; clone size: NA; J gene: TRBJ2-1; D gene: TRBD1; V gene: TRBV5-1; CDR3 length: 17
CDR3 DNA: TGTGCCAGCAGCCAGGATGGACTCCTTTCGGCCCAGCATTTT; CDR3 protein: CASSQDGLLSAQHF; clone size: few; J gene: TRBJ1-5; D gene: NA; V gene: TRBV7-2; CDR3 length: 14
CDR3 DNA: TGTGCCAGCAGGTCCGGGACACATAATGAAAAACTGTTTTTT; CDR3 protein: CASRSGTHNEKLFF; clone size: few; J gene: TRBJ1-4; D gene: NA; V gene: TRBV7-2; CDR3 length: 14
CDR3 DNA: TGTGCCAGCAGCCGCGCTCCCGGGGAGCTGTTTTTT; CDR3 protein: CASSRAPGELFF; clone size: NA; J gene: TRBJ2-2; D gene: NA; V gene: TRBV14; CDR3 length: 12
CDR3 DNA: TGTGCCTGGACGACGCTTAGCGGGATCTATGGCTACACCTTC; CDR3 protein: CAWTTLSGIYGYTF; clone size: NA; J gene: TRBJ1-2; D gene: NA; V gene: TRBV30; CDR3 length: 14
CDR3 DNA: TGTGCCAGCAGCCGGGACAGGGGAGGGGATACGCAGTATTTT; CDR3 protein: CASSRDRGGDTQYF; clone size: few; J gene: TRBJ2-3; D gene: TRBD1; V gene: TRBV7-3; CDR3 length: 14
CDR3 DNA: TGCAGTGCTAGGGCCGGAGAGACCCAGTACTTC; CDR3 protein: CSARAGETQYF; clone size: NA; J gene: TRBJ2-5; D gene: NA; V gene: TRBV20-1; CDR3 length: 11
CDR3 DNA: TGCGCCAGCAGCCAAGATCTGGGAAACACCATATATTTT; CDR3 protein: CASSQDLGNTIYF; clone size: NA; J gene: TRBJ1-3; D gene: NA; V gene: TRBV4-3; CDR3 length: 13
CDR3 DNA: TGTGCCAGCAGTCGGGATCCGCAATCCTACAATGAGCAGTTCTTC; CDR3 protein: CASSRDPQSYNEQFF; clone size: NA; J gene: TRBJ2-1; D gene: NA; V gene: TRBV7-9; CDR3 length: 15
CDR3 DNA: TGTGCCAGCAGCCCGCGGGGTTTTAACACCGGGGAGCTGTTTTTT; CDR3 protein: CASSPRGFNTGELFF; clone size: NA; J gene: TRBJ2-2; D gene: NA; V gene: TRBV7-3; CDR3 length: 15
CDR3 DNA: TGTGCCAGCAGTACAGGTCGAAAGACCCAGTACTTC; CDR3 protein: CASSTGRKTQYF; clone size: many; J gene: TRBJ2-5; D gene: NA; V gene: TRBV28; CDR3 length: 12
CDR3 DNA: TGTGCCAGCGCTAGGCGGCTTTTCGATACGCAGTATTTT; CDR3 protein: CASARRLFDTQYF; clone size: NA; J gene: TRBJ2-3; D gene: NA; V gene: TRBV7-3; CDR3 length: 13
CDR3 DNA: TGTGCCAGCAGCCCCGGGGCTAGCGGCAATGAGCAGTTCTTC; CDR3 protein: CASSPGASGNEQFF; clone size: NA; J gene: TRBJ2-1; D gene: TRBD2; V gene: TRBV9; CDR3 length: 14
CDR3 DNA: TGTGCCAGCAGCTTGATGGGGGAGGTGAACACTGAAGCTTTCTTT; CDR3 protein: CASSLMGEVNTEAFF; clone size: few; J gene: TRBJ1-1; D gene: NA; V gene: TRBV5-8; CDR3 length: 15
CDR3 DNA: TGTGCCAGCAGCCAGATGGGGTCCTACAATGAGCAGTTCTTC; CDR3 protein: CASSQMGSYNEQFF; clone size: few; J gene: TRBJ2-1; D gene: NA; V gene: TRBV7-2; CDR3 length: 14
CDR3 DNA: TGTGCCAGCAGCCGCCTTCCGACCCCCAATCTCTACAATGAGCAGTTCTTC; CDR3 protein: CASSRLPTPNLYNEQFF; clone size: NA; J gene: TRBJ2-1; D gene: NA; V gene: TRBV5-6; CDR3 length: 17
CDR3 DNA: TGTGCCAGCAGCCGCTCTAGCGGGACCTACAATGAGCAGTTCTTC; CDR3 protein: CASSRSSGTYNEQFF; clone size: few; J gene: TRBJ2-1; D gene: TRBD2; V gene: TRBV4-2; CDR3 length: 15
CDR3 DNA: TGTGCCACCAGCAGCCGCAGGGATAGCTATGGCTACACCTTC; CDR3 protein: CATSSRRDSYGYTF; clone size: many; J gene: TRBJ1-2; D gene: NA; V gene: TRBV15; CDR3 length: 14
CDR3 DNA: TGCGCCAGCAGCCAAATCGGGCGGGTATCCTCTGGGGCCAACGTCCTGACTTTC; CDR3 protein: CASSQIGRVSSGANVLTF; clone size: NA; J gene: TRBJ2-6; D gene: NA; V gene: TRBV4-1; CDR3 length: 18
CDR3 DNA: TGTGCCAGCAGGTGGGGAGCCGCCGGGGAGCTGTTTTTT; CDR3 protein: CASRWGAAGELFF; clone size: NA; J gene: TRBJ2-2; D gene: NA; V gene: TRBV2; CDR3 length: 13
CDR3 DNA: TGTGCCAGCAGCCCGGAGTATAGCAATCAGCCCCAGCATTTT; CDR3 protein: CASSPEYSNQPQHF; clone size: NA; J gene: TRBJ1-5; D gene: NA; V gene: TRBV7-2; CDR3 length: 14
CDR3 DNA: TGTGCCAGCAGCCAACAGGTAGACCAAGCTTTCTTT; CDR3 protein: CASSQQVDQAFF; clone size: few; J gene: TRBJ1-1; D gene: NA; V gene: TRBV2; CDR3 length: 12